This is a list of T cell receptor beta chains from one sample in a study of radiotherapy plus CTLA-4 blockade in lung cancer. Only in-frame clones appear in the TCRdb table, and some are missing; sequencing was by immunoSEQ multiplex PCR. Here the sample spans about 60,000 clones, 77% being singletons. Sample: peripheral blood, taken from a patient treated with radiotherapy plus ipilimumab. Every receptor here comes from a human donor with non-small cell lung cancer who had a partial response to radiotherapy plus ipilimumab. Both conserved end residues are part of each CDR3. A D gene is named only where the DNA matches it firmly. Rows give clone size only sometimes, using once, few, many, or a class for an expanded clone.

TRBJ2-1,NA,15,TRBD1,TRBV27,TGTGCCAGCAGTTTGGTCGGGACAGGTCTTTTTGGGCAGTTCTTC,CASSLVGTGLFGQFF
TRBJ2-7,NA,13,NA,TRBV5-5,TGTGCCAGCAGCGTGGACTGGTCCTACGAGCAGTACTTC,CASSVDWSYEQYF
TRBJ2-1,NA,13,NA,TRBV23-1,TGCGCCAGCAGTCGGGACACCTACAATGAGCAGTTCTTC,CASSRDTYNEQFF
TRBJ1-6,NA,18,TRBD1,TRBV7-9,TGTGCCAGCAGCTCGGGTTCAGGGGGGCCCTCCTATAATTCACCCCTCCACTTT,CASSSGSGGPSYNSPLHF
TRBJ1-5,NA,16,TRBD1,TRBV18,TGTGCCAGCTCACCACAGGGGGCAGTGGGCAATCAGCCCCAGCATTTT,CASSPQGAVGNQPQHF
TRBJ2-1,NA,15,NA,TRBV11-2,TGTGCCAGCAGCTTAGTGGCGACACCCTACAATGAGCAGTTCTTC,CASSLVATPYNEQFF
TRBJ2-1,few,13,TRBD2,TRBV28,TGTGCCAGCAGGGGGGGGTCTAGCGGTGAGCAGTTCTTC,CASRGGSSGEQFF
TRBJ1-4,once,15,NA,TRBV15,TGTGCCACCAGCAGGGACAGCGCCCTTAATGAAAAACTGTTTTTT,CATSRDSALNEKLFF
TRBJ2-7,NA,15,TRBD1,TRBV27,TGTGCCAGCAGTTTGATGGGACAGGGGGGCTACGAGCAGTACTTC,CASSLMGQGGYEQYF
TRBJ2-2,once,16,NA,TRBV6-6,TGTGCCAGCAGTATGCAGCCAGGGGCGGCCACCGGGGAGCTGTTTTTT,CASSMQPGAATGELFF
TRBJ1-3,few,15,NA,TRBV21-1,TGTGCCAGCAGGGGACAGCGTCTCTCTGGAAACACCATATATTTT,CASRGQRLSGNTIYF
TRBJ1-1,NA,14,NA,TRBV9,TGTGCCAGCAGCGTAGCTACGAGGCAAGCTGAAGCTTTCTTT,CASSVATRQAEAFF
TRBJ2-2,NA,14,NA,TRBV9,TGTGCCAGCAGCCCTGCCCGGGATGTGGGGGAGCTGTTTTTT,CASSPARDVGELFF
TRBJ2-7,NA,11,NA,TRBV30,TGTGCCTGGAGGGAGAAATACGAGCAGTACTTC,CAWREKYEQYF
TRBJ1-2,NA,14,TRBD1,TRBV9,TGTGCCAGCACTCCCGGACAGGGGGTTGGTGGCTACACCTTC,CASTPGQGVGGYTF
TRBJ2-7,NA,15,TRBD2,TRBV5-6,TGTGCCAGCAGCCGGGGACTAGCGCGCTCCTACGAGCAGTACTTC,CASSRGLARSYEQYF
TRBJ2-1,NA,14,TRBD2,TRBV11-1,TGTGCCAGCAGCTTTCGGGGGGATTACAGTGAGCAGTTCTTC,CASSFRGDYSEQFF
TRBJ1-4,NA,15,NA,TRBV27,TGTGCCACCCGAGGGGGGGTTGCAACTAATGAAAAACTGTTTTTT,CATRGGVATNEKLFF
TRBJ1-6,NA,18,NA,TRBV4-1,TGCGCCAGCAGCACCTCGCGGGGCCAGAGCTCCTATAATTCACCCCTCCACTTT,CASSTSRGQSSYNSPLHF
TRBJ2-7,NA,15,NA,TRBV9,TGTGCCAGCAGCCCCGACAGAATTGGGTCCTACGAGCAGTACTTC,CASSPDRIGSYEQYF
TRBJ2-1,once,16,TRBD2,TRBV11-2,TGTGCCAGCAGCTTAGGAAGCGGGGGAATCGACAATGAGCAGTTCTTC,CASSLGSGGIDNEQFF
TRBJ1-6,NA,14,NA,TRBV6-1,TGTGCCAGCAGTGAAGCGCAGGGGTTATTCACCCTCCACTTT,CASSEAQGLFTLHF
TRBJ2-7,NA,13,TRBD2,TRBV5-1,TGCGCCAGCATGGAGCGGGGGGGCTACGAGCAGTACTTC,CASMERGGYEQYF
TRBJ2-7,NA,12,TRBD1,TRBV6-5,TGTGCCAGCAGTTACCGACAGGGCGAGCAGTACTTC,CASSYRQGEQYF
TRBJ1-3,NA,15,NA,TRBV6-5,TGTGCCAGCAGTTACACCAGCACAGCCTTAGGCACCATATATTTT,CASSYTSTALGTIYF
TRBJ2-3,NA,16,TRBD2,TRBV27,TGTGCCAGCAGTTTAAGAACGGGGGGGGACACAGATACGCAGTATTTT,CASSLRTGGDTDTQYF
TRBJ2-3,NA,13,TRBD1,TRBV30,TGTGCCTGGGGGTCGCAGGGGGCAGATACGCAGTATTTT,CAWGSQGADTQYF
TRBJ1-3,NA,19,NA,TRBV9,TGTGCCAGCAGCGCAGGTCTCGCCGGCCGGCGCAGCTCTGGAAACACCATATATTTT,CASSAGLAGRRSSGNTIYF
TRBJ1-6,NA,14,TRBD1,TRBV7-8,TGTGCCAGCAGCTGGGGACAGGGAGGAACACCCCTCCACTTT,CASSWGQGGTPLHF
TRBJ2-3,NA,15,NA,TRBV7-6,TGTGCCAGCAGCTTAGCCCGGGGGTCTTCAGATACGCAGTATTTT,CASSLARGSSDTQYF
TRBJ2-3,NA,15,NA,TRBV6-5,TGTGCCAGCAGCCCCTCCGCGGCAGGGGCAGATACGCAGTATTTT,CASSPSAAGADTQYF
TRBJ2-2,once,19,TRBD1,TRBV19,TGTGCCAGTAGTATAGGATCGGGGACAGGGGGCCGGGCCACCGGGGAGCTGTTTTTT,CASSIGSGTGGRATGELFF
TRBJ2-3,NA,12,NA,TRBV4-3,TGCGCCAGCAGCCAAGATCGAGATACGCAGTATTTT,CASSQDRDTQYF
TRBJ2-7,NA,13,TRBD1,TRBV2,TGTGCCAGCCCCGACAGGGGTGGCTACGAGCAGTACTTC,CASPDRGGYEQYF
TRBJ2-3,few,15,TRBD1,TRBV19,TGTGCCAGTAGTAATGGACAGGGGGGCACAGATACGCAGTATTTT,CASSNGQGGTDTQYF
TRBJ1-4,NA,16,NA,TRBV4-3,TGCGCCAGCAGCCAATACTGGACAGATGGAGATGAAAAACTGTTTTTT,CASSQYWTDGDEKLFF
TRBJ2-3,once,17,TRBD1,TRBV9,TGTGCCAGCAGCGTCCCCCGGACGGGGACAGAGACAGATACGCAGTATTTT,CASSVPRTGTETDTQYF
TRBJ2-5,NA,15,TRBD2,TRBV6-5,TGTGCCAGCAGTTCGCTGGGGAGGGGTCAAGAGACCCAGTACTTC,CASSSLGRGQETQYF
TRBJ2-3,NA,16,TRBD2,TRBV9,TGTGCCAGCAGCTCCCGACTAGCGGGGAGCACAGATACGCAGTATTTT,CASSSRLAGSTDTQYF
TRBJ1-4,NA,11,NA,TRBV29-1,TGCAGCGTTGAGGGCGGCGGAGGACTGTTTTTT,CSVEGGGGLFF
TRBJ2-4,NA,13,NA,TRBV18,TGTGCCAGCTCACTACTCACCGGGGACATTCAGTACTTC,CASSLLTGDIQYF
TRBJ2-4,NA,12,NA,TRBV2,TGTGCCAGCAGGGACTGGGAAAACATTCAGTACTTC,CASRDWENIQYF
TRBJ1-6,NA,14,NA,TRBV28,TGTGCCAGCAGTTTAAATGTGGCTTCCTCACCCCTCCACTTT,CASSLNVASSPLHF
TRBJ1-2,NA,15,NA,TRBV4-2,TGTGCCAGCAGCCAAGATCTTGCAGGGTTGATCGGCTACACCTTC,CASSQDLAGLIGYTF
TRBJ2-1,NA,17,TRBD2,TRBV4-1,TGCGCCAGCAGCCCGGGGGCCGGGGGGGCACCCTACAATGAGCAGTTCTTC,CASSPGAGGAPYNEQFF
TRBJ1-1,few,15,NA,TRBV5-4,TGTGCCAGCAGCTTGGCTCGGGGATTGAACACTGAAGCTTTCTTT,CASSLARGLNTEAFF
TRBJ2-5,NA,13,NA,TRBV2,TGTGCCAGCAGTGGGGGGGTTAGTGAGACCCAGTACTTC,CASSGGVSETQYF
TRBJ2-5,NA,14,TRBD1,TRBV5-4,TGTGCCAGCAGCTCACCGGGACAGCAAGAGACCCAGTACTTC,CASSSPGQQETQYF
TRBJ2-7,NA,13,NA,TRBV6-1,TGTGCCAGCAGTGAATCCTGGGGGGACGAGCAGTACTTC,CASSESWGDEQYF
TRBJ1-4,NA,17,TRBD1,TRBV14,TGTGCCAGCAGCCATCTCGTATCCCTCGGACAGGGTGAAAAACTGTTTTTT,CASSHLVSLGQGEKLFF
TRBJ1-5,few,14,NA,TRBV6-1,TGTGCCAGCAGTGAAGCGAGGGGGTTTCAGCCCCAGCATTTT,CASSEARGFQPQHF
TRBJ2-7,NA,15,TRBD1,TRBV4-1,TGCGCCAGCAGCCATCGCCCGGGACAGTCCTACGAGCAGTACTTC,CASSHRPGQSYEQYF
TRBJ1-2,NA,15,TRBD1,TRBV5-6,TGTGCCAGCAGCTCCGGGACAGGGGGCAACTATGGCTACACCTTC,CASSSGTGGNYGYTF
TRBJ2-3,NA,16,NA,TRBV7-9,TGTGCCAGCAGCTTAGCCGGCGGCTCTAGCACAGATACGCAGTATTTT,CASSLAGGSSTDTQYF
TRBJ2-5,NA,14,NA,TRBV30,TGTGCCTGGAGTCCACAGGGATTCAAGGAGACCCAGTACTTC,CAWSPQGFKETQYF
TRBJ1-1,NA,14,NA,TRBV5-6,TGTGCCAGCAGCCCCCGGGTGCAGTACACTGAAGCTTTCTTT,CASSPRVQYTEAFF